This T cell receptor beta chain originates from a study of blood T cell repertoires in COVID-19. Method: immunoSEQ multiplex PCR; TCRdb's copy keeps in-frame clones and lacks some. The table shows 200,000 to 250,000 clones, with about 86% occurring only once. CDR1 SGHAT and CDR2 FQDESV come from the germline V gene (reference sequence). With 3 bases clipped from V and 10 bases from J, the junction kept 9 bases outside the gene matches. The CDR3 spans 15 residues. The TCR sequence derives from a woman aged 25 to 39 who had recovered from COVID-19. Sequencing was carried out using peripheral blood. The chain employs TRBV11-1 and TRBJ2-3; 11 bases map to TRBD2. CDR3 region: CASSFLAGGSMPQYF. CDR3 sequence (DNA): TGTGCCAGCAGCTTTTTAGCGGGAGGGTCTATGCCGCAGTATTTT.